The 13 T cell receptor beta chains given below trace back to one sample, sequenced in a study of human T cells and chemical hapten exposure. As to time point: patch test 3, about 24 weeks after DPC sensitization. Indicated treatment: therapeutic diphenylcyclopropenone sensitization with weekly scalp DPC. In TCRdb, the RACE reads were re-called with MiXCR into one record per CDR3 protein. The sample has over 55,000 distinct CDR3 sequences, 11% seen once. The sequenced sample was whole blood, obtained in connection with sensitization to the hapten diphenylcyclopropenone (DPC). These receptors originate from a woman aged 45-60 years with alopecia areata. Some clones in this sample may be carry-over from other donors' samples.

Remarks on this clonotype: A much larger clone differs from this one at a single base, so this may be a read error. The V and J genes are TRBV7-2 and TRBJ1-3, with D unclear. The CDR3 totals 17 residues. CDR1 and CDR2 (germline): SGHTA, FQGNSA. In DNA, the CDR3 is TGTGCCAGCAGCACCTGGGCAGCATTAGCCTCTGGAAAAACCATATATTTT. Its protein product is CASSTWAALASGKTIYF.

The sample holds many counts of this clonotype. The chain is built from TRBV28 and TRBJ1-2, with D perhaps TRBD1 (5 bases). Trimming removed 6 bases from V and 0 bases from J, with 14 bases in between. Germline-derived CDR1 and CDR2 are MDHEN and SYDVKM. The CDR3 sequence is 15 residues long. This CDR3 is CASRSLPGANYGYTF. The CDR3 DNA reads as TGTGCCAGCAGATCCCTGCCGGGGGCTAACTATGGCTACACCTTC.

The chain has TRBV19 and TRBJ2-5; TRBD1 matches 9 bases. The CDR3 totals 15 residues. J was trimmed by 5 bases and V by 5 bases; bases with no gene match: 9. Germline CDR1 reads LNHDA; CDR2 reads SQIVND (reference sequence). The CDR3 loop reads CASSSDRGPWETQYF. The DNA for the CDR3 is TGTGCCAGTAGTTCGGACAGGGGCCCGTGGGAGACCCAGTACTTC.

The chain links TRBV7-8 to TRBJ1-5, with D maybe TRBD1 (5 bases). CDR1 is SGHVS and CDR2 is FQNEAQ in the germline V gene. V lost 0 bases to trimming and J lost 2 bases, with 17 bases between them. The CDR3 consists of 18 residues. CDR3 residues: CASSLAFRVGGRNQPQHF. CDR3 nucleotide sequence: TGTGCCAGCAGCTTAGCCTTTAGGGTGGGGGGTCGCAATCAGCCCCAGCATTTT.

This clonotype came up many times. At one end the junction does not follow the germline gene, possibly because of a read error. The rearrangement joins TRBV7-7 to TRBJ1-2; D is unclear. Germline values: CDR1 SSHAT, CDR2 FNYEAQ (reference sequence). The CDR3 is 18 residues long. As DNA, the CDR3 is TGTGCTAGCAGCTCGAGAGTGGGCTGGAGAGGTACTAACTATGGCTACACCTTC. Encoded protein: CASSSRVGWRGTNYGYTF.

This clonotype has only a few counts. The chain is built from TRBV6-2 or TRBV6-3 and TRBJ1-5; a weak D match, TRBD1 (6 bases). Germline V gene sequence: CDR1 MNHEY, CDR2 SVGEGT. The CDR3 length is 14 residues. V lost 8 bases and J lost 3, with 14 bases in between. The CDR3, as DNA: TGTGCCAGCGGGGGGACATACCTCAATCAGCCCCAGCATTTT. It yields the protein CASGGTYLNQPQHF.

This clonotype was detected a few times. V usage is TRBV20-1 and J usage is TRBJ2-7; no reliable D call. The V end was cut by 3 bases, the J end by 9 bases, with 12 bases between. The germline CDR1 and CDR2 sequences are DFQATT and SNEGSKA (reference sequence). The CDR3 sequence is 11 residues long. This chain's CDR3 is CSARDAFWQYF. The CDR3 bases are TGCAGTGCTAGGGACGCTTTCTGGCAGTACTTC.

This clonotype was observed at least ten times. The J gene is TRBJ1-5, the V gene TRBV20-1, with 7 bases fitting TRBD1. Trimming cost V 3 bases and J 2 bases; bases outside gene matches: 16. The CDR3 is 18 amino acids. Germline V gene data show CDR1 as DFQATT and CDR2 as SNEGSKA (reference sequence). CDR3 region: CSASSGDSYRSGNQPQHF. The CDR3 nucleotides are TGCAGTGCTAGTTCAGGGGACAGCTACCGAAGTGGCAATCAGCCCCAGCATTTT.

Details on this clonotype: One base away lies a much larger clone, so this may be a sequencing read error. The V and J genes are TRBV5-1 and TRBJ2-3, with D unclear. Germline V gene data show CDR1 as SGHRS and CDR2 as YFSETQ. CDR3 size: 13 residues. The CDR3 loop reads CVSSLQGTDTQYF. The DNA of the CDR3 is TGCGTCAGCAGCCTTCAGGGCACAGATACGCAGTATTTT.

This clonotype was seen at least ten times. The chain recombines TRBV11-2 with TRBJ2-1; D unresolved. Trimming cost V 1 base and J 9 bases, with 10 bases left between them. This CDR3 has 13 residues. The germline gives CDR1 SGHAT, CDR2 FQNNGV. The CDR3, as DNA: TGTGCCAGCAGCTTAGTTACGTTCGGTGAGCAGTTCTTC. This translates into CASSLVTFGEQFF.

This clonotype has a count of ten or more. This chain links TRBV5-1 with TRBJ2-7; D might be TRBD1 (6 bases). This CDR3 contains 11 residues. Germline V gene data show CDR1 as SGHRS and CDR2 as YFSETQ. Trimming pared 7 bases from V and 7 bases from J, leaving 12 bases between. The CDR3 sequence is CASYFRGEQYF. Written as DNA, the CDR3 is TGCGCCAGCTACTTTAGGGGGGAGCAGTACTTC.

The chain has TRBV7-2 and TRBJ2-7; TRBD1 matches at 8 bases. Germline lookup yields CDR1 SGHTA and CDR2 FQGNSA. After removal of 1 base from V and 4 bases from J, the junction contained 6 bases not matched to a gene. CDR3 size: 15 residues. The CDR3: CASSLVAQGAYEQYF. For the CDR3, the DNA is TGTGCCAGCAGCTTAGTGGCGCAGGGGGCTTACGAGCAGTACTTC.

A few counts support this clonotype. The chain joins TRBV12-3 or TRBV12-4 to TRBJ1-2, with D hard to call. This CDR3 is 13 amino acids long. Trimming cost V 5 bases and J 5 bases, with 12 bases left between them. CDR3 in amino acids: CASSGVRRYGYTF. The DNA of the CDR3 is TGTGCCAGCAGTGGAGTGAGGAGGTATGGCTACACCTTC.